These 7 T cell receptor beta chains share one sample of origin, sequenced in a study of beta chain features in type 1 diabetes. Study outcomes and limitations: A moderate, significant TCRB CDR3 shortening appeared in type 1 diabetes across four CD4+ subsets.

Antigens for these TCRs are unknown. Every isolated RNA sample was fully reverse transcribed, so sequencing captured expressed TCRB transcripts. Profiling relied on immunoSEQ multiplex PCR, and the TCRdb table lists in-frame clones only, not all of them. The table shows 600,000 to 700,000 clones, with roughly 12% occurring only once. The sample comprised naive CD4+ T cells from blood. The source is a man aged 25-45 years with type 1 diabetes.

This CDR3 is CAISGGGLSYEQYF. The CDR3 nucleotides are TGTGCCATCAGCGGCGGGGGCCTCTCCTACGAGCAGTACTTC. The rearrangement links TRBV10-3 to TRBJ2-7; tentative D call: TRBD2 (7 bases). V was trimmed by 6 bases and J by 0 bases, leaving 12 bases between them. The V gene's germline CDR1 is ENHRY and CDR2 SYGVKD. CDR3 length: 14 amino acids.

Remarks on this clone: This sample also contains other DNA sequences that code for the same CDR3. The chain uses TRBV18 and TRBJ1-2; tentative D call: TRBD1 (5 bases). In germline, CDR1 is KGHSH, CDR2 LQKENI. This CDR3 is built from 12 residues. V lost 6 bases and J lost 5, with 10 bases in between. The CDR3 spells CASSPDIYGYTF. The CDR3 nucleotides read TGTGCCAGCTCTCCGGACATTTATGGCTACACCTTC.

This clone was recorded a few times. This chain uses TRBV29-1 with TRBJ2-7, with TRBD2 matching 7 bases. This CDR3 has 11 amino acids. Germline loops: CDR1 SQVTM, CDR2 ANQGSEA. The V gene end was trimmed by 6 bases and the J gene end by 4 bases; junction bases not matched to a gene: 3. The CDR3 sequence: CSVGGSYEQYF. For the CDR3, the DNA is TGCAGCGTGGGAGGGTCTTACGAGCAGTACTTC.

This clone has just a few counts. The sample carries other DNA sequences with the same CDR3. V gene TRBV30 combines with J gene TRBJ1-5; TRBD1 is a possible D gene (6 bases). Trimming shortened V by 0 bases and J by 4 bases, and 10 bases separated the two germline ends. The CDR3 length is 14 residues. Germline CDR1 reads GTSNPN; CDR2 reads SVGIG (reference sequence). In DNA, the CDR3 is TGTGCCTGGAGTGTCGGGGGGGCTAATCAGCCCCAGCATTTT. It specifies CAWSVGGANQPQHF.

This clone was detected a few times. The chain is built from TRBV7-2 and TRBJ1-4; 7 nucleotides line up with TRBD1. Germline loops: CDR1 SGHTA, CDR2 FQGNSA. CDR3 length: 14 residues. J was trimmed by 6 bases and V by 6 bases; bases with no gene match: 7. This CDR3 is CASREGQRYEKLFF. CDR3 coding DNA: TGTGCCAGCAGGGAGGGACAGCGATATGAAAAACTGTTTTTT.

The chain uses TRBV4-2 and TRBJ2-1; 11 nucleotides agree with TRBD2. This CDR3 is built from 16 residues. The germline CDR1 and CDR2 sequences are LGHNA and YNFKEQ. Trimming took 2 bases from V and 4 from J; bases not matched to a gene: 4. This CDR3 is CASSQLGTSGYNEQFF. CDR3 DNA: TGTGCCAGCAGCCAACTCGGGACTAGCGGATACAATGAGCAGTTCTTC.

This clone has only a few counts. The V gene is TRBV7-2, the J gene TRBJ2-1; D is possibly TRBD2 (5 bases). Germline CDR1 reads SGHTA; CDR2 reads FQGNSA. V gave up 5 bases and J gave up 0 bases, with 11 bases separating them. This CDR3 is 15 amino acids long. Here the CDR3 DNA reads TGTGCCAGCAGCGACGGAGGTAACTCCTACAATGAGCAGTTCTTC. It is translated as CASSDGGNSYNEQFF.